The rows below give T cell receptor beta chains drawn from one sample of a study of molecular identifiers for immune sequencing clone quantification. A single record per CDR3 protein comes from TCRdb applying MiXCR to the PCR reads. The sample yields 37,000 or so distinct CDR3 sequences, approximately 22% seen once. Material for sequencing was naive CD8+ T cells from blood, with Jurkat cell RNA spiked in. All receptors come from a human donor in good health. Some libraries in this study had Jurkat cell RNA spiked in. Both conserved end residues are trimmed from each CDR3. The order of the fields is clone size, J gene, V gene, CDR3 protein. Not every row has a clone size; where given, it reads once, few, many or a size class.

clone_size: few; j_call: TRBJ2-5; v_call: TRBV28; cdr3_aa: AHAEAGTQETQY
clone_size: medium-sized; j_call: TRBJ2-7; v_call: TRBV7-2; cdr3_aa: ASSLGSGDYEQY
clone_size: many; j_call: TRBJ1-5; v_call: TRBV7-9; cdr3_aa: ASSPLRADNQPQH
clone_size: few; j_call: TRBJ2-2; v_call: TRBV3-1; cdr3_aa: ASSRDSNTGELF
clone_size: -; j_call: TRBJ1-1; v_call: TRBV7-9; cdr3_aa: ASSPGQGARPAAF
clone_size: many; j_call: TRBJ2-7; v_call: TRBV7-9; cdr3_aa: ASSSPGTGGIGYEQY
clone_size: many; j_call: TRBJ1-1; v_call: TRBV20-1; cdr3_aa: SAQSLNTEAF
clone_size: many; j_call: TRBJ2-3; v_call: TRBV12-3/TRBV12-4; cdr3_aa: ASSLLTDTQY
clone_size: many; j_call: TRBJ2-7; v_call: TRBV29-1; cdr3_aa: SVEQGAYEQY
clone_size: many; j_call: TRBJ2-5; v_call: TRBV28; cdr3_aa: ASSYSPEGGSRQETQY
clone_size: -; j_call: TRBJ2-1; v_call: TRBV7-9; cdr3_aa: VSSLVVVDEQF
clone_size: -; j_call: TRBJ2-7; v_call: TRBV5-1; cdr3_aa: ASSSGTEQY
clone_size: -; j_call: TRBJ2-1; v_call: TRBV20-1; cdr3_aa: SARVVGGSYNKQF
clone_size: many; j_call: TRBJ2-3; v_call: TRBV9; cdr3_aa: ASSEGYADTQY
clone_size: many; j_call: TRBJ2-2; v_call: TRBV9; cdr3_aa: ASSVVDVGTGELF
clone_size: many; j_call: TRBJ2-7; v_call: TRBV27; cdr3_aa: ASSMGVAYEQY
clone_size: -; j_call: TRBJ1-4; v_call: TRBV4-3; cdr3_aa: ASSQDVVSGGEKLS
clone_size: few; j_call: TRBJ2-1; v_call: TRBV4-1; cdr3_aa: ASSQSRGSEQF
clone_size: medium-sized; j_call: TRBJ2-3; v_call: TRBV29-1; cdr3_aa: SVELAGGLTDTQY
clone_size: many; j_call: TRBJ2-1; v_call: TRBV5-8; cdr3_aa: ASSLEF
clone_size: many; j_call: TRBJ2-2; v_call: TRBV29-1; cdr3_aa: SVELGTGELF
clone_size: -; j_call: TRBJ2-7; v_call: TRBV28; cdr3_aa: ASSLRGKLEYEQY
clone_size: many; j_call: TRBJ2-1; v_call: TRBV27; cdr3_aa: ASRPAGGHNEQF
clone_size: many; j_call: TRBJ2-7; v_call: TRBV28; cdr3_aa: ASSLFGLEQY
clone_size: few; j_call: TRBJ1-1; v_call: TRBV7-9; cdr3_aa: ASSLAGQGTGNTEAF
clone_size: few; j_call: TRBJ1-5; v_call: TRBV4-3; cdr3_aa: ASSPAGTGTGDLW
clone_size: many; j_call: TRBJ2-7; v_call: TRBV4-2; cdr3_aa: ASSQDEDGRYEQY
clone_size: many; j_call: TRBJ2-3; v_call: TRBV19; cdr3_aa: ASSVGGHSTDTQY
clone_size: many; j_call: TRBJ2-2; v_call: TRBV7-9; cdr3_aa: ASSLKDGARTGELF
clone_size: many; j_call: TRBJ2-4; v_call: TRBV28; cdr3_aa: ASSLVGQGLTKNIQY
clone_size: many; j_call: TRBJ2-5; v_call: TRBV7-6; cdr3_aa: ASSLAPDSRETQY
clone_size: many; j_call: TRBJ2-7; v_call: TRBV10-3; cdr3_aa: AISDPTGLAGGYEQY
clone_size: many; j_call: TRBJ1-5; v_call: TRBV6-6; cdr3_aa: ASSLRDRGFQPQH
clone_size: many; j_call: TRBJ1-5; v_call: TRBV4-1; cdr3_aa: ASSAQGVNQPQH
clone_size: many; j_call: TRBJ2-7; v_call: TRBV7-8; cdr3_aa: ASSPTGTAHEQY
clone_size: -; j_call: TRBJ2-3; v_call: TRBV13; cdr3_aa: VSSLGVRQITDTQY
clone_size: -; j_call: TRBJ1-4; v_call: TRBV7-9; cdr3_aa: ASSLAPNEKLF
clone_size: few; j_call: TRBJ2-1; v_call: TRBV11-2; cdr3_aa: ASSLTPNNEQF
clone_size: many; j_call: TRBJ2-3; v_call: TRBV28; cdr3_aa: ASGRDLNTQY
clone_size: many; j_call: TRBJ2-7; v_call: TRBV4-1; cdr3_aa: ASSPGLAGDYEQY
clone_size: many; j_call: TRBJ2-3; v_call: TRBV7-7; cdr3_aa: ASSPSLTFTDTQY
clone_size: many; j_call: TRBJ2-3; v_call: TRBV15; cdr3_aa: ATSRDGGRGTDTQY
clone_size: -; j_call: TRBJ2-1; v_call: TRBV24-1; cdr3_aa: ATQTTGAVDEQF
clone_size: many; j_call: TRBJ2-7; v_call: TRBV15; cdr3_aa: ATSRDWGTHSYEQY
clone_size: many; j_call: TRBJ2-2; v_call: TRBV6-1; cdr3_aa: ASSEAIWREGIGELF
clone_size: few; j_call: TRBJ2-7; v_call: TRBV6-5; cdr3_aa: ASGSGLAGGPLEQY
clone_size: many; j_call: TRBJ2-3; v_call: TRBV29-1; cdr3_aa: SVVGAGGTDTQY
clone_size: many; j_call: TRBJ2-2; v_call: TRBV12-5; cdr3_aa: ASGLEDRVRAGELF
clone_size: many; j_call: TRBJ2-3; v_call: TRBV6-6; cdr3_aa: ASSPGGGLPTDTQY
clone_size: many; j_call: TRBJ2-3; v_call: TRBV7-2; cdr3_aa: ASSPGGFSTDTQY
clone_size: many; j_call: TRBJ2-3; v_call: TRBV13; cdr3_aa: ASSSGLAGGGLRTDTQY
clone_size: many; j_call: TRBJ1-5; v_call: TRBV7-9; cdr3_aa: ASSPVGVSNQPQH
clone_size: many; j_call: TRBJ2-5; v_call: TRBV27; cdr3_aa: ASSSGTSGVGTQY
clone_size: many; j_call: TRBJ2-7; v_call: TRBV5-4; cdr3_aa: ASSNDQGGGYEQY
clone_size: many; j_call: TRBJ1-5; v_call: TRBV7-9; cdr3_aa: ASSQGVGGPNLPQH
clone_size: many; j_call: TRBJ2-3; v_call: TRBV19; cdr3_aa: ATGTGGPNTQY
clone_size: few; j_call: TRBJ2-1; v_call: TRBV5-8; cdr3_aa: ASSLEPGGRFNEQF